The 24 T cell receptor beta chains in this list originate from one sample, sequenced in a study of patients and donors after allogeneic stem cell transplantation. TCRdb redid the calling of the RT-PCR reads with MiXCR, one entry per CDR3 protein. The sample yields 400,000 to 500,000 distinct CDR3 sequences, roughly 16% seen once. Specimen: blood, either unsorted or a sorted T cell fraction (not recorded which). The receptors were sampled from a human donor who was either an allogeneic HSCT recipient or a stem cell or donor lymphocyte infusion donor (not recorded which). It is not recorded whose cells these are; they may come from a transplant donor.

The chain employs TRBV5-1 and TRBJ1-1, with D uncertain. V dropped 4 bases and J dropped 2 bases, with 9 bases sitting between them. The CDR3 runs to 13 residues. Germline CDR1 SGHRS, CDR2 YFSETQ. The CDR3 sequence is CASSPVINTEAFF. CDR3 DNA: TGCGCCAGCAGCCCGGTTATTAACACTGAAGCTTTCTTT.

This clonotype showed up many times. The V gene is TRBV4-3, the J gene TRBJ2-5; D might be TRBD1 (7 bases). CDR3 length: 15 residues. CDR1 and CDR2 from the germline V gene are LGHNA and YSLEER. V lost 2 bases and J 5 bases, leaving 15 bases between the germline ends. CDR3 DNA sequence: TGCGCCAGCAGCCAATCTGGTCCAGGGGGGGAGACCCAGTACTTC. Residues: CASSQSGPGGETQYF.

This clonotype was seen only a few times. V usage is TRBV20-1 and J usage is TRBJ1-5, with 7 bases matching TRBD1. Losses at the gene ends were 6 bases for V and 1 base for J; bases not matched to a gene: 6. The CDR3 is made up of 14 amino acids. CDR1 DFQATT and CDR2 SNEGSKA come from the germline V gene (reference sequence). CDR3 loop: CSATGRGSNQPQHF. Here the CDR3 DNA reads TGCAGTGCAACTGGCAGGGGGAGCAATCAGCCCCAGCATTTT.

As DNA, the CDR3 is TGTGCCAGCAGCCAAGAATGGGGGGCTTATAATTCACCCCTCCACTTT. It encodes CASSQEWGAYNSPLHF. This chain joins TRBV3-1 and TRBJ1-6; D perhaps matches TRBD1 (6 bases). CDR1 is LGHDT, CDR2 YNNKEL, per germline (reference sequence). Trimming removed 0 bases at V and 4 bases at J, with 10 bases between. The CDR3 extends over 16 amino acids.

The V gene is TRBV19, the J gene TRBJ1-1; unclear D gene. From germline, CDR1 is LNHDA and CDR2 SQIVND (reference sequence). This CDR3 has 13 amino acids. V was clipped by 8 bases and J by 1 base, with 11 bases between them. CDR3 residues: CASSASRNTEAFF. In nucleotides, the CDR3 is TGTGCCAGTTCGGCCTCCAGGAACACTGAAGCTTTCTTT.

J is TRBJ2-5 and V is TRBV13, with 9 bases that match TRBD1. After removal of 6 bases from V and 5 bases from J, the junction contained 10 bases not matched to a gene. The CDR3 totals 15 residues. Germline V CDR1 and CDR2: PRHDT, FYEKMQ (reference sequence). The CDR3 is CASRGIGTGKETQYF. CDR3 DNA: TGTGCCAGCAGGGGGATTGGGACAGGGAAGGAGACCCAGTACTTC. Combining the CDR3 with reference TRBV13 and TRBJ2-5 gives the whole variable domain AAGVIQSPRHLIKEKRETATLKCYPIPRHDTVYWYQQGPGQDPQFLISFYEKMQSDKGSIPDRFSAQQFSDYHSELNMSSLELGDSALYFCASRGIGTGKETQYFGPGTRLLVL.

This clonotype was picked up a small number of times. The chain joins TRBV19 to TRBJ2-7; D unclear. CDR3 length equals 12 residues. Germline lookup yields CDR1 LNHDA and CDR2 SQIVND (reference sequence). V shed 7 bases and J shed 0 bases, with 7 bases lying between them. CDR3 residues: CASKGISYEQYF. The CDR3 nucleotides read TGTGCCAGTAAAGGGATCTCCTACGAGCAGTACTTC.

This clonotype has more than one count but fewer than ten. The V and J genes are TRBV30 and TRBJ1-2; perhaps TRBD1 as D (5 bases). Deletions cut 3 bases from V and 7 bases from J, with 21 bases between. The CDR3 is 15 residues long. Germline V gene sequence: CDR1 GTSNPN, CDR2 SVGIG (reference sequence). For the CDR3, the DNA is TGTGCCTGGAGCCCAACCGGGAGGGGCCTTGGTGGCTACACCTTC. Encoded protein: CAWSPTGRGLGGYTF.

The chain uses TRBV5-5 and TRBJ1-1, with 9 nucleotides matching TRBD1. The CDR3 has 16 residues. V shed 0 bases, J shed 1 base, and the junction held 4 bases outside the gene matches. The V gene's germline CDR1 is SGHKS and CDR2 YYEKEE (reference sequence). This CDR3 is CASSLGGQGRNTEAFF. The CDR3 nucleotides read TGTGCCAGCAGCTTGGGGGGACAGGGTAGGAACACTGAAGCTTTCTTT. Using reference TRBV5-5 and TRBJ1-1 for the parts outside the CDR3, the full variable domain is DAGVTQSPTHLIKTRGQQVTLRCSPISGHKSVSWYQQVLGQGPQFIFQYYEKEERGRGNFPDRFSARQFPNYSSELNVNALLLGDSALYLCASSLGGQGRNTEAFFGQGTRLTVV.

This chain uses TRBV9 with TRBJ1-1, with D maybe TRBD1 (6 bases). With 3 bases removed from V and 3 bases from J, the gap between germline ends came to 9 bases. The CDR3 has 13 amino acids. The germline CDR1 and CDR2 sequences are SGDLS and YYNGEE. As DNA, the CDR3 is TGTGCCAGCAGCGAACAGGGACACACTGAAGCTTTCTTT. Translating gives CASSEQGHTEAFF.

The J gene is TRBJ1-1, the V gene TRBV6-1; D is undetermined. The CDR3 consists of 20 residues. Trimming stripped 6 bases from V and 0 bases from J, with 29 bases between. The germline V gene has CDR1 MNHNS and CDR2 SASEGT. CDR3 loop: CASSPRDRPRLRGMNTEAFF. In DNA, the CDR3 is TGTGCCAGCAGCCCACGGGATCGCCCGAGGTTGAGAGGGATGAACACTGAAGCTTTCTTT.

CDR3 sequence (DNA): TGTGCCAGTAGTATAGGGGGGACAGGCCCCTACGAGCAGTACTTC. This translates into CASSIGGTGPYEQYF. The V call is TRBV19, the J call TRBJ2-7, with 8 bases lining up with TRBD1. The CDR3 runs 15 residues. V was pared by 1 base and J by 2 bases, with 4 bases of the junction left unmatched. CDR1 LNHDA and CDR2 SQIVND come from the germline V gene (reference sequence). Looking up the rest from reference TRBV19 and TRBJ2-7 gives the full variable domain: DGGITQSPKYLFRKEGQNVTLSCEQNLNHDAMYWYRQDPGQGLRLIYYSQIVNDFQKGDIAEGYSVSREKKESFPLTVTSAQKNPTAFYLCASSIGGTGPYEQYFGPGTRLTVT.

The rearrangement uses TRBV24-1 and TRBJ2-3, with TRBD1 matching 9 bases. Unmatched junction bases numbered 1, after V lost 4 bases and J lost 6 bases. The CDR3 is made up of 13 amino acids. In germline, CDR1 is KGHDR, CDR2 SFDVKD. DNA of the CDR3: TGTGCCACCAGTGAGACAGGGGGGGATACGCAGTATTTT. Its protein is CATSETGGDTQYF.

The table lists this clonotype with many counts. The CDR3 DNA reads as TGTGCCAGCAGCTTAGGGGGAGTAAATGAAAAACTGTTTTTT. This encodes CASSLGGVNEKLFF. The chain is built from TRBV7-9 and TRBJ1-4; D call uncertain. The germline gives CDR1 SEHNR, CDR2 FQNEAQ (reference sequence). The CDR3 covers 14 residues. V gave up 1 base and J gave up 5 bases, with 8 bases separating them.

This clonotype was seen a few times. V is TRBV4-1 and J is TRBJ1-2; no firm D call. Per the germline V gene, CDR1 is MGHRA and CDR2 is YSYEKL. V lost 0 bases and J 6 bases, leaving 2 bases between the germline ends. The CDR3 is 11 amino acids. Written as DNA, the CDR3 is TGCGCCAGCAGCCAAGACAATGGCTACACCTTC. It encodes CASSQDNGYTF.

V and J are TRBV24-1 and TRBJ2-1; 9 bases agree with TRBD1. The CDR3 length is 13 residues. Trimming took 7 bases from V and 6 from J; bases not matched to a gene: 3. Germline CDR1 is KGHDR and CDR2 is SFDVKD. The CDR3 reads CATRQGARNEQFF. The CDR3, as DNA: TGTGCCACCAGACAGGGGGCCCGCAATGAGCAGTTCTTC.

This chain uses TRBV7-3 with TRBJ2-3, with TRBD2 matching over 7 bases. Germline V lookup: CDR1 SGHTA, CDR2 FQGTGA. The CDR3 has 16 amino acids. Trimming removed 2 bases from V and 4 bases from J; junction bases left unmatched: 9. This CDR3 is CASSLSHGRTSDTQYF. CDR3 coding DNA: TGTGCCAGCAGCTTATCGCACGGGAGGACCTCAGATACGCAGTATTTT.

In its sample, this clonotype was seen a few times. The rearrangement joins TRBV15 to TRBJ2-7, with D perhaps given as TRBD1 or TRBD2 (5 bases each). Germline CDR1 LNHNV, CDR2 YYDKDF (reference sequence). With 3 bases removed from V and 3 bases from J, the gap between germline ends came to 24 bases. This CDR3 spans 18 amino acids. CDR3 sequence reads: CATSRDPPGRTTFYEQYF. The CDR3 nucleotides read TGTGCCACCAGCAGGGACCCCCCGGGACGGACAACCTTCTACGAGCAGTACTTC.

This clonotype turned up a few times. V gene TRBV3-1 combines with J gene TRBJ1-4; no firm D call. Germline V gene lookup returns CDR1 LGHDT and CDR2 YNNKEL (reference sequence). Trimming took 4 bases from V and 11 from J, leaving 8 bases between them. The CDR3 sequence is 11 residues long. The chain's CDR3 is CASSLGRKLFF. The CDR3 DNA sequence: TGTGCCAGCAGCCTAGGGAGGAAACTGTTTTTT. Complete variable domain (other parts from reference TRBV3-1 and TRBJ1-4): DTAVSQTPKYLVTQMGNDKSIKCEQNLGHDTMYWYKQDSKKFLKIMFSYNNKELIINETVPNRFSPKSPDKAHLNLHINSLELGDSAVYFCASSLGRKLFFGSGTQLSVL.

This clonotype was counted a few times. The CDR3 DNA reads as TGTGCCAGTAGTTCCAGGGGACCTAACACTGAAGCTTTCTTT. This gives the protein CASSSRGPNTEAFF. The V call is TRBV19, the J call TRBJ1-1; D might be TRBD1 (6 bases). V gave up 5 bases and J gave up 2 bases, with 12 bases separating them. Germline lookup yields CDR1 LNHDA and CDR2 SQIVND (reference sequence). The CDR3 length is 14 residues.

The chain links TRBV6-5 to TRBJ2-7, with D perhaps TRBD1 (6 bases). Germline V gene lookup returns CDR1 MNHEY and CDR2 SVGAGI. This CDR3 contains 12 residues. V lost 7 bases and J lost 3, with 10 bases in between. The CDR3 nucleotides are TGTGCCAGCAAAGGACAGTACTACGAGCAGTACTTC. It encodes CASKGQYYEQYF.

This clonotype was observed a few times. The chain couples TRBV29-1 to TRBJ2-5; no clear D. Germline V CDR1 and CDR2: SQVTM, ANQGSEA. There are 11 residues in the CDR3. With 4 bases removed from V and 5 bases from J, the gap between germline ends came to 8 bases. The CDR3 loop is CSVVGRETQYF. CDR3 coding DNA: TGCAGCGTTGTAGGGCGGGAGACCCAGTACTTC.

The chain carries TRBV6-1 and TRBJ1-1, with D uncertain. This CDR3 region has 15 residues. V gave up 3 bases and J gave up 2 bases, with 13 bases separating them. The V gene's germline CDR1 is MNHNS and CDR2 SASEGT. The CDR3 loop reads CASSDRQTENTEAFF. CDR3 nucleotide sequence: TGTGCCAGCAGTGACCGTCAAACAGAAAACACTGAAGCTTTCTTT.

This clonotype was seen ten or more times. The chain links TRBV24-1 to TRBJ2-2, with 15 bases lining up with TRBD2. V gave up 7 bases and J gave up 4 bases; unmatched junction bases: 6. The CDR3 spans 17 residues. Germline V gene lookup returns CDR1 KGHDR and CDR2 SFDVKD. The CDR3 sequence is CATRGLAGGPGTGELFF. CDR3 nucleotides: TGTGCCACCAGAGGACTAGCGGGAGGGCCGGGCACCGGGGAGCTGTTTTTT.